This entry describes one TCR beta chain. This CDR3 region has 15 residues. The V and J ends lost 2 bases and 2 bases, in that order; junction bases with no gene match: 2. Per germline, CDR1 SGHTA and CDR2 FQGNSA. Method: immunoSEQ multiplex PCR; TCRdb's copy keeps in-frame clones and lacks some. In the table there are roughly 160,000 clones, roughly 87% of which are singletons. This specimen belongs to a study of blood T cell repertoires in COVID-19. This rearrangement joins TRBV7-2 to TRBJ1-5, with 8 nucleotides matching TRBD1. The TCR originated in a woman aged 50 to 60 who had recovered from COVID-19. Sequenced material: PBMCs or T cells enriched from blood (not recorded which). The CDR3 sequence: CASSLQGARNQPQHF. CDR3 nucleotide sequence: TGTGCCAGCAGCTTACAGGGGGCGCGCAATCAGCCCCAGCATTTT. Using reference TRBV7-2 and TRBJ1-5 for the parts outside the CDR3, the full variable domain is GAGVSQSPSNKVTEKGKDVELRCDPISGHTALYWYRQSLGQGLEFLIYFQGNSAPDKSGLPSDRFSAERTGGSVSTLTIQRTQQEDSAVYLCASSLQGARNQPQHFGDGTRLSIL.